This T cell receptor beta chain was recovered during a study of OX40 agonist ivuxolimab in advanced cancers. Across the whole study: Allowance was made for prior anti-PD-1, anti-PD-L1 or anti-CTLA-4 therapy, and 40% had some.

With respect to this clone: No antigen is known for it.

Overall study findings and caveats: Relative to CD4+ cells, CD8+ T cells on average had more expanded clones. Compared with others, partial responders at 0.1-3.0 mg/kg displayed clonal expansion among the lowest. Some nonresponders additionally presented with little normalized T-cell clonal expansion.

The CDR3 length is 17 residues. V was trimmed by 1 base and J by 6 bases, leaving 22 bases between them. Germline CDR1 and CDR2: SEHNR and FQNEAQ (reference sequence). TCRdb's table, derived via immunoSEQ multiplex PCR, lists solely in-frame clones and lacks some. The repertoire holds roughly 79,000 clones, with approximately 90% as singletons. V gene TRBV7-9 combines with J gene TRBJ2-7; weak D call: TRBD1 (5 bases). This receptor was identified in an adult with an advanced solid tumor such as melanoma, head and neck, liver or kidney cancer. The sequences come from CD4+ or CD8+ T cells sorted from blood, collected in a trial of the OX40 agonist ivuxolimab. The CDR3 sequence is CASSLGDRGQALGEQYF. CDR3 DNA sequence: TGTGCCAGCAGCTTAGGAGATAGGGGCCAGGCCTTGGGCGAGCAGTACTTC.